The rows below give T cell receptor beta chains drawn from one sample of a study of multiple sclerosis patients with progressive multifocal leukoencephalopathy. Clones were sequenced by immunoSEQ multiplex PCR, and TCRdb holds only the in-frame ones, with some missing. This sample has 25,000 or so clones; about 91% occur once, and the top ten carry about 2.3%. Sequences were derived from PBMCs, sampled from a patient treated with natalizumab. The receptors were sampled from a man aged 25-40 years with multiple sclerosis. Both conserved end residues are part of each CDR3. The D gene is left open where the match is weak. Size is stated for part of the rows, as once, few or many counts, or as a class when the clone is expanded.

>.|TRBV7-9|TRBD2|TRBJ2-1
CASSSGLAYNEQFF
TGTGCCAGCAGCTCGGGACTAGCGTACAATGAGCAGTTCTTC
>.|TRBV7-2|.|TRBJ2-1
CASRQDSNSYNEQFF
TGTGCCAGCAGACAGGACAGCAACTCCTACAATGAGCAGTTCTTC
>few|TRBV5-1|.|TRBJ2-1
CASSPTGHDLNEQFF
TGCGCCAGCAGCCCCACGGGACATGACCTAAATGAGCAGTTCTTC
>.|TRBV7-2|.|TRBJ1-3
CASSLVGGTGNTIYF
TGTGCCAGCAGCTTAGTAGGGGGAACGGGAAACACCATATATTTT
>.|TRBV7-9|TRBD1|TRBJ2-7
CASSLVGTGGVLTTEQYF
TGTGCCAGCAGCTTAGTCGGGACAGGGGGCGTTTTAACAACGGAGCAGTACTTC
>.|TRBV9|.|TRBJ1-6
CASDPTGISPLHF
TGTGCCAGCGACCCCACGGGGATTTCACCCCTCCACTTT
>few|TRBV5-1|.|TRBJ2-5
CASSYGARETQYF
TGCGCCAGCAGCTACGGGGCTAGGGAGACCCAGTACTTC
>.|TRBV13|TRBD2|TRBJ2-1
CASSSGLAIDEQFF
TGTGCCAGCAGCTCGGGACTAGCGATCGATGAGCAGTTCTTC
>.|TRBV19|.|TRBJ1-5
CARDPGHPLGNQPQHF
TGTGCCAGAGACCCGGGACACCCACTGGGGAATCAGCCCCAGCATTTT
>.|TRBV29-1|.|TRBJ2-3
CSGVRGSRGSDTQYF
TGCAGCGGCGTCCGGGGGAGCAGGGGTTCAGATACGCAGTATTTT
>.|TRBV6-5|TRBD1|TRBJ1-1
CASRRGQVNTEAFF
TGTGCCAGCAGGCGCGGACAGGTGAACACTGAAGCTTTCTTT
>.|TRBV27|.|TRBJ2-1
CASSIARRAGPSYNEQFF
TGTGCCAGCAGCATCGCCCGCAGGGCGGGACCCTCCTACAATGAGCAGTTCTTC
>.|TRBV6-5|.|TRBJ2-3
CASSYPGGGGDTQYF
TGTGCCAGCAGTTACCCAGGGGGCGGGGGAGATACGCAGTATTTT
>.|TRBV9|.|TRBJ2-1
CASSPEGSARGEQFF
TGTGCCAGCAGCCCCGAGGGGTCAGCGCGCGGTGAGCAGTTCTTC
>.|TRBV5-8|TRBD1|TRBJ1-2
CASSSSRDRGRNYGYTF
TGTGCCAGCAGCTCGTCCCGGGACAGGGGGCGCAACTATGGCTACACCTTC
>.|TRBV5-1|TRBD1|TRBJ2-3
CASSWGQGSVPDTQYF
TGCGCCAGCAGCTGGGGACAGGGGTCTGTTCCAGATACGCAGTATTTT
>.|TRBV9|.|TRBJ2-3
CASSVGNYHTDTQYF
TGTGCCAGCAGCGTAGGCAATTACCACACAGATACGCAGTATTTT
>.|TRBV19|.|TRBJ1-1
CASCLSAGIRPNTEAFF
TGTGCCAGTTGTCTCTCGGCAGGGATACGCCCCAACACTGAAGCTTTCTTT
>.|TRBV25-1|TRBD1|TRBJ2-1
CASSATGWVEQFF
TGTGCCAGCAGTGCGACAGGGTGGGTTGAGCAGTTCTTC
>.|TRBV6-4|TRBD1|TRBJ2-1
CASSDSLTGLYNEQFF
TGTGCCAGCAGTGACTCCCTGACAGGGTTGTACAATGAGCAGTTCTTC
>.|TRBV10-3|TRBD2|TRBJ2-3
CAISESVIAGANTDTQYF
TGTGCCATCAGTGAGTCGGTAATAGCGGGAGCCAACACAGATACGCAGTATTTT
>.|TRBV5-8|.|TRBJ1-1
CASSFTENTEAFF
TGTGCCAGCAGCTTTACCGAAAACACTGAAGCTTTCTTT
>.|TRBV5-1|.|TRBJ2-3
CASSLASAFSDTQYF
TGCGCCAGCAGCTTAGCTAGCGCTTTCTCAGATACGCAGTATTTT
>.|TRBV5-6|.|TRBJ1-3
CASSLPRESSGNTIYF
TGTGCCAGCAGCTTGCCCAGGGAGTCTTCTGGAAACACCATATATTTT
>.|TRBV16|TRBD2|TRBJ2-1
CASSQSRLAGAAEQFF
TGTGCCAGCAGCCAATCGCGACTAGCGGGAGCAGCTGAGCAGTTCTTC
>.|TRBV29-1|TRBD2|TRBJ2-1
CSVAKREAGEQFF
TGCAGCGTTGCTAAGCGGGAGGCAGGTGAGCAGTTCTTC
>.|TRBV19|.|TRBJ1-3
CASSWGPFTSGNTIYF
TGTGCCAGTAGTTGGGGTCCCTTTACCTCTGGAAACACCATATATTTT
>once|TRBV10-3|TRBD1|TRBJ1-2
CAIKPGTELPNYSYTF
TGTGCCATCAAGCCCGGGACAGAACTTCCTAACTATAGCTACACCTTC
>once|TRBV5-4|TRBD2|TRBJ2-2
CASSLAGGPRTGELFF
TGTGCCAGCAGCTTGGCGGGAGGGCCTCGGACCGGGGAGCTGTTTTTT
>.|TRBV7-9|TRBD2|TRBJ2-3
CASSPRSGGSSFSSDTQYF
TGTGCCAGCAGCCCCCGATCTGGCGGGAGTAGCTTTTCATCGGATACGCAGTATTTT
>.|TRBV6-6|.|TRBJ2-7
CASSYPTGSYEQYF
TGTGCCAGCAGTTACCCCACAGGGTCCTACGAGCAGTACTTC
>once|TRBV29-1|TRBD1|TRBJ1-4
CSGAGGSDEKLFF
TGCAGCGGTGCAGGGGGTTCGGATGAAAAACTGTTTTTT
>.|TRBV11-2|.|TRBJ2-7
CASSYGHGVYYEQYF
TGTGCCAGCAGCTATGGGCATGGCGTGTACTACGAGCAGTACTTC
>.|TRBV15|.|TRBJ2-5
CATSRGRDASGLTQYF
TGTGCCACCAGCAGAGGGAGGGACGCCTCGGGGTTGACCCAGTACTTC
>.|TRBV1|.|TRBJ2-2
CTGGSRTTTGELLF
TGCACCGGCGGGAGCAGGACCACTACCGGGGAGCTGCTTTTT
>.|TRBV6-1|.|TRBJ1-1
CASTRAMNTEAFF
TGTGCCAGCACCAGGGCGATGAACACTGAAGCTTTCTTT
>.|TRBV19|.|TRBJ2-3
CASSPLSTTTDTQYF
TGTGCCAGTAGCCCCCTCTCGACCACCACAGATACGCAGTATTTT
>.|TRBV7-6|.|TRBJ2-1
CASSPIRLTEKISYNEQFF
TGTGCCAGCAGCCCGATCCGGCTCACCGAGAAAATCTCCTACAATGAGCAGTTCTTC
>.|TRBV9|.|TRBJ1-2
CASSVAGFGYTF
TGTGCCAGCAGCGTAGCGGGGTTTGGCTACACCTTC
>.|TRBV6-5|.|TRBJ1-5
CASSYSKASNQPQHF
TGTGCCAGCAGTTACTCGAAAGCGAGCAATCAGCCCCAGCATTTT
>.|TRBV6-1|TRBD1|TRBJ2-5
CASSFNRGPRETQYF
TGTGCCAGCAGTTTCAACAGGGGGCCGAGGGAGACCCAGTACTTC
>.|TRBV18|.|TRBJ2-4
CASSPPPGNIQYF
TGTGCCAGCTCACCACCGCCGGGAAACATTCAGTACTTC